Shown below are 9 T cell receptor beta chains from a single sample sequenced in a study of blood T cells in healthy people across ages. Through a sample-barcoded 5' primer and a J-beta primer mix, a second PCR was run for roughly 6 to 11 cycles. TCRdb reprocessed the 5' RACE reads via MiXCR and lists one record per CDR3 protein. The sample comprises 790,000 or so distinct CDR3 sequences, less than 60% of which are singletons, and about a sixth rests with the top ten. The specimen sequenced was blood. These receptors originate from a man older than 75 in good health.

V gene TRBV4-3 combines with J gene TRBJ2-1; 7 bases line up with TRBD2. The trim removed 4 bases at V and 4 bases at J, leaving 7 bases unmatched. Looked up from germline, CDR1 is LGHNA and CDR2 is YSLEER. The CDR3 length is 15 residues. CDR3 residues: CASSRERDSYNEQFF. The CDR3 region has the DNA TGCGCCAGCAGCCGAGAGCGGGACTCTTACAATGAGCAGTTCTTC.

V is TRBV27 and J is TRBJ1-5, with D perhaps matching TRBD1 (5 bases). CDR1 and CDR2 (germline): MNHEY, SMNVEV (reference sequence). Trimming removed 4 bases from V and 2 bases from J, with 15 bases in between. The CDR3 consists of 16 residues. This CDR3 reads CASSSRAGMGNQPQHF. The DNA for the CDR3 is TGTGCCAGCAGTTCCAGGGCAGGGATGGGCAATCAGCCCCAGCATTTT.

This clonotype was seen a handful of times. This CDR3 is CSVGVRGRTGELFF. The CDR3 DNA is TGCAGCGTTGGGGTCAGGGGAAGAACCGGGGAGCTGTTTTTT. The rearrangement joins TRBV29-1 to TRBJ2-2; D possibly corresponds to TRBD1 (6 bases). The germline V gene has CDR1 SQVTM and CDR2 ANQGSEA. The CDR3 runs 14 residues. The ends were cut back, 4 bases at V and 5 bases at J, with 14 bases in the middle.

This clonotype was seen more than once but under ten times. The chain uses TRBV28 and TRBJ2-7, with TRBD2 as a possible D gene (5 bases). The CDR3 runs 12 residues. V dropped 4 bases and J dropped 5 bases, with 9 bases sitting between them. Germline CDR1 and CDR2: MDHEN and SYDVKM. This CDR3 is CASSSSIHEQYF. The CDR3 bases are TGTGCCAGCAGTTCTAGCATCCACGAGCAGTACTTC.

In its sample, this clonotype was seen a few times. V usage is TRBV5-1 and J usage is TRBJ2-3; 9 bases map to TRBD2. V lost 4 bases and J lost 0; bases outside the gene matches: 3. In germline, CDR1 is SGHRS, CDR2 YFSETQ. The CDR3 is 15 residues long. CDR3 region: CASSPGLASTDTQYF. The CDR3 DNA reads TGCGCCAGCAGCCCTGGACTAGCGAGCACAGATACGCAGTATTTT.

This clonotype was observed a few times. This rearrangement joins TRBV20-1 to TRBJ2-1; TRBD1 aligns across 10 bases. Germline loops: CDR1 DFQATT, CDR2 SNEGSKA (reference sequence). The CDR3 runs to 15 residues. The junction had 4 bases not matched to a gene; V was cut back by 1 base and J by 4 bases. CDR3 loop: CSARGDRGDYNEQFF. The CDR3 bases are TGCAGTGCTAGAGGGGACAGGGGTGATTACAATGAGCAGTTCTTC.

The CDR3 here is CSARDSDSYEQYF. In DNA, the CDR3 is TGCAGTGCTAGGGACAGTGATTCCTACGAGCAGTACTTC. V gene TRBV20-1 combines with J gene TRBJ2-7; possible D gene TRBD1, 6 bases. Trimming left V 3 bases short and J 1 base short, with 10 bases between. The length of the CDR3 is 13 residues. Germline CDR1 DFQATT, CDR2 SNEGSKA (reference sequence).

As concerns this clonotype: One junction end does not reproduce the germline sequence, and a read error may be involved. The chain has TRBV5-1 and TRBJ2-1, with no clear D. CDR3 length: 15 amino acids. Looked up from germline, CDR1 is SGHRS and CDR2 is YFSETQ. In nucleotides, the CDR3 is TGCGCCAGCAGCACCCGACCTGCCGCCTACAATGAGCGGTTCTTC. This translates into CASSTRPAAYNERFF. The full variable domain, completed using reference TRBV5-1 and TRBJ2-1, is KAGVTQTPRYLIKTRGQQVTLSCSPISGHRSVSWYQQTPGQGLQFLFEYFSETQRNKGNFPGRFSGRQFSNSRSEMNVSTLELGDSALYLCASSTRPAAYNERFFGPGTRLTVL.

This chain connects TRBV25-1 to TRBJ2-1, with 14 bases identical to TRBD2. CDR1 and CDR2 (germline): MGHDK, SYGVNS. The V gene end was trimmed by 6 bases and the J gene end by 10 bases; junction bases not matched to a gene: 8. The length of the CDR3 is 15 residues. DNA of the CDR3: TGTGCCAGCAGCTCGGGACTAGCGGGGGTTTACGAGCAGTTCTTC. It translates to CASSSGLAGVYEQFF.